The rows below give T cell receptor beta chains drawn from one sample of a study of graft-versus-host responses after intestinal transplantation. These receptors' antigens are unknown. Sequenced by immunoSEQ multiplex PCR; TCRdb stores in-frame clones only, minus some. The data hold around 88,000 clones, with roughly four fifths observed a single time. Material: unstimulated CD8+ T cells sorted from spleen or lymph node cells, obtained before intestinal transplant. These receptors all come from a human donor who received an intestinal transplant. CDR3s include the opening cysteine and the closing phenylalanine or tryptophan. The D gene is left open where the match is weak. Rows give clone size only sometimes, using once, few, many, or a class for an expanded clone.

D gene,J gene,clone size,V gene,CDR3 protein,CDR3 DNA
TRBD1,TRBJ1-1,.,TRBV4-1,CASSQGGQGGTEAFF,TGCGCCAGCAGCCAAGGAGGACAGGGCGGCACTGAAGCTTTCTTT
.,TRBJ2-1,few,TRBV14,CASSQRDMSGEQFF,TGTGCCAGCAGCCAGCGGGACATGAGCGGCGAGCAGTTCTTC
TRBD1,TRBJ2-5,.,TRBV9,CASSQTGSTETQYF,TGTGCCAGCAGCCAGACAGGGAGCACAGAGACCCAGTACTTC
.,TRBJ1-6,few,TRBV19,CASSIGPGVNSPLHF,TGTGCCAGTAGTATAGGTCCAGGGGTCAATTCACCCCTCCACTTT
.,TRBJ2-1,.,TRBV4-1,CASSRRGGFEQFF,TGCGCCAGCAGTCGAAGGGGTGGGTTTGAGCAGTTCTTC
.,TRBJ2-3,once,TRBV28,CASSIRGGARSTDTQYF,TGTGCCAGCAGTATAAGGGGGGGGGCCCGTAGCACAGATACGCAGTATTTT
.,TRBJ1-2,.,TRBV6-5,CASSYSERARAYGYTF,TGTGCCAGCAGTTACTCAGAGCGGGCCAGGGCCTATGGCTACACCTTC
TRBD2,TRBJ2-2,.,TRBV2,CASSGAGGENSNTGELFF,TGTGCCAGCAGTGGGGCGGGAGGAGAAAATTCGAACACCGGGGAGCTGTTTTTT
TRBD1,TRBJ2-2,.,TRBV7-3,CASSLRGQATGELFF,TGTGCCAGCAGCTTACGGGGACAGGCCACCGGGGAGCTGTTTTTT
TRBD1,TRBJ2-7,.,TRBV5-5,CASSLGQGAQDEQYF,TGTGCCAGCAGCTTGGGGCAGGGGGCTCAGGACGAGCAGTACTTC
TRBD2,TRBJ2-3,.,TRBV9,CASSSQREGRTDTQYF,TGTGCCAGCAGCTCCCAGCGGGAGGGTCGCACAGATACGCAGTATTTT
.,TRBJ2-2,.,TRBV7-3,CASSLTMGSGELFF,TGTGCCAGCAGCTTAACGATGGGTTCCGGGGAGCTGTTTTTT
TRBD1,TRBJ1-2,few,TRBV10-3,CAISDIKTGTGAHYGYTF,TGTGCCATCAGCGATATAAAAACCGGGACAGGAGCTCACTATGGCTACACCTTC
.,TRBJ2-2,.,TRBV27,CASSPGTFTGELFF,TGTGCCAGCAGTCCCGGGACTTTCACCGGGGAGCTGTTTTTT
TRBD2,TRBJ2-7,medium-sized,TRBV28,CASSSLRGDGGRKYYEQYF,TGTGCCAGCAGCTCACTAAGGGGTGACGGCGGGAGGAAATACTACGAGCAGTACTTC
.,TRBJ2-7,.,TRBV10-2,CASSETYTYEQYF,TGCGCCAGCAGTGAAACATATACCTACGAGCAGTACTTC
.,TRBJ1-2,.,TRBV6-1,CASKRQSDGYTF,TGTGCCAGCAAAAGACAGTCGGATGGCTACACCTTC
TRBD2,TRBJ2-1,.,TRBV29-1,CSVVRLAGAHEQFF,TGCAGCGTTGTTCGTCTAGCGGGGGCCCATGAGCAGTTCTTC
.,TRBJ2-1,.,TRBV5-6,CASSLAWRSSYNEQFF,TGTGCCAGCAGCTTGGCCTGGAGGAGCTCCTACAATGAGCAGTTCTTC
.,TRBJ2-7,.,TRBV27,CASSPAALSYEQYF,TGTGCCAGCAGTCCGGCGGCTCTTTCCTACGAGCAGTACTTC
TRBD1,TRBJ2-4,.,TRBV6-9,CASSESPGQGNLLAKNIQYF,TGTGCCAGCAGTGAGAGTCCGGGACAGGGAAATTTACTAGCCAAAAACATTCAGTACTTC
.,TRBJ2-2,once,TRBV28,CASSSVLNTGELFF,TGTGCCAGCAGCTCGGTCCTGAACACCGGGGAGCTGTTTTTT
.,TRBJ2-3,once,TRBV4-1,CASSPEQSTRYTTDTQYF,TGCGCCAGCAGCCCTGAGCAGTCTACCCGTTACACCACAGATACGCAGTATTTT
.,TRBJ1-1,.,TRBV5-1,CASSLALETNTEAFF,TGCGCCAGCAGCTTGGCTCTAGAGACAAACACTGAAGCTTTCTTT
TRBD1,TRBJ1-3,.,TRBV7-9,CASSLDRTGEFGNTIYF,TGTGCCAGCAGCTTAGACCGGACAGGGGAATTTGGAAACACCATATATTTT
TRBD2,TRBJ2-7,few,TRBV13,CASSLGRRGGSHYEQYF,TGTGCCAGCAGCTTAGGCCGGCGCGGGGGTAGCCACTACGAGCAGTACTTC
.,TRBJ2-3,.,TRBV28,CASSPLPTSTDTQYF,TGTGCCAGCAGTCCCCTACCTACTAGCACAGATACGCAGTATTTT
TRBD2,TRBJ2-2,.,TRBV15,CATSSNQLAGEPPNTGELFF,TGTGCCACCAGCAGCAACCAACTAGCGGGGGAACCCCCGAACACCGGGGAGCTGTTTTTT
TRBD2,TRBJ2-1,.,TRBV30,CAWSAGLADNEQFF,TGTGCCTGGAGTGCGGGACTAGCGGACAATGAGCAGTTCTTC
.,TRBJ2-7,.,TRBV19,CASSIRQGLLEDEQYF,TGTGCCAGTAGTATCAGGCAGGGATTATTGGAAGACGAGCAGTACTTC
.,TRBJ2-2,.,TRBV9,CASSANRELFF,TGTGCCAGCAGCGCCAATAGGGAGCTGTTTTTT
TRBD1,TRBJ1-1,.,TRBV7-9,CASSLGDRGTEAFF,TGTGCCAGCAGCTTAGGAGACAGGGGCACTGAAGCTTTCTTT
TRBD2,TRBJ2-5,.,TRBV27,CASWTSGYQETQYF,TGTGCCAGTTGGACTAGCGGTTACCAAGAGACCCAGTACTTC
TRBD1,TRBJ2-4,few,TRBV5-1,CASSATGVRDIQYF,TGCGCCAGCAGCGCTACAGGGGTAAGAGACATTCAGTACTTC
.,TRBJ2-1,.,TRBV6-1,CASSEAPYNEQFF,TGTGCCAGCAGTGAAGCGCCCTACAATGAGCAGTTCTTC
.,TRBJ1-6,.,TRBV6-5,CASSTDTGFNSPLHF,TGTGCCAGCAGCACAGATACAGGGTTCAATTCACCCCTCCACTTT
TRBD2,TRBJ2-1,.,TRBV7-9,CASSPSSGDYNEQFF,TGTGCCAGCAGCCCCTCTAGCGGGGACTACAATGAGCAGTTCTTC
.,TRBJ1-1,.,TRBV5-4,CASSLDREAFF,TGTGCCAGCAGCCTTGACAGGGAAGCTTTCTTT
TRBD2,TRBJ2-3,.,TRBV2,CAGKAGITDTQYF,TGTGCCGGGAAAGCGGGGATCACAGATACGCAGTATTTT
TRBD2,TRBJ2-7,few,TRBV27,CASSLSGRGVGEQYF,TGTGCCAGCAGTTTAAGCGGGAGAGGGGTGGGGGAGCAGTACTTC
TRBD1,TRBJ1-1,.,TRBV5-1,CASSLGQGRTEAFF,TGCGCCAGCAGCTTGGGACAGGGGAGGACTGAAGCTTTCTTT
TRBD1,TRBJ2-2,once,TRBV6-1,CATRTGGREELFF,TGTGCCACCCGGACAGGGGGGCGAGAGGAGCTGTTTTTT
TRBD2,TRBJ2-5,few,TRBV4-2,CASSQAVTSERRETQYF,TGTGCCAGCAGCCAAGCTGTTACTAGCGAACGCCGAGAGACCCAGTACTTC
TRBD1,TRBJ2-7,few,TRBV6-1,CASSEAVTGGFYEQYF,TGTGCCAGCAGTGAAGCTGTGACAGGGGGCTTCTACGAGCAGTACTTC
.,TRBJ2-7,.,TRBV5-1,CASRVGRAYEQYF,TGCGCCAGCAGGGTGGGCCGAGCCTACGAGCAGTACTTC
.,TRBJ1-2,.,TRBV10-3,CAINPGEVVGDYGYTF,TGTGCCATTAATCCAGGAGAGGTGGTCGGAGACTATGGCTACACCTTC
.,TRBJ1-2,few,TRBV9,CASSVARGGYGYTF,TGTGCCAGCAGCGTAGCCCGGGGGGGCTATGGCTACACCTTC
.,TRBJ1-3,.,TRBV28,CASSTGPGNTIYF,TGTGCCAGCAGCACAGGGCCTGGAAACACCATATATTTT
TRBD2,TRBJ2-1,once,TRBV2,CASSEAGTSGSFGVYNEQFF,TGTGCCAGCAGTGAAGCCGGGACTAGCGGGAGTTTTGGAGTATACAATGAGCAGTTCTTC
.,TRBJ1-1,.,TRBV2,CASPARFATEAFF,TGTGCCAGCCCGGCTCGTTTTGCGACTGAAGCTTTCTTT
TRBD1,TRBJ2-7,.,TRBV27,CASSSGGWGYYEQYF,TGTGCCAGCAGCTCAGGGGGATGGGGCTACTACGAGCAGTACTTC
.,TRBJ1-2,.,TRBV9,CASSLGQGLYGYTF,TGTGCCAGCAGCTTAGGGCAGGGACTCTATGGCTACACCTTC
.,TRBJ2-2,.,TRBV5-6,CASSFGQGVGELFF,TGTGCCAGCAGCTTTGGGCAGGGCGTCGGGGAGCTGTTTTTT
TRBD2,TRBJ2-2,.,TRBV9,CASSELAGGPTTGELFF,TGTGCCAGCAGCGAGTTAGCGGGGGGGCCGACCACCGGGGAGCTGTTTTTT
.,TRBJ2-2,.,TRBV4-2,CASSQETLNTGELFF,TGTGCCAGCAGCCAAGAGACATTGAACACCGGGGAGCTGTTTTTT
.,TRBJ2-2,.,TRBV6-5,CASSYSGGGAGELFF,TGTGCCAGCAGTTACTCGGGGGGCGGTGCCGGGGAGCTGTTTTTT
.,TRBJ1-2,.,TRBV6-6,CASSASLGEADGYTF,TGTGCCAGCAGTGCAAGCTTAGGGGAAGCCGATGGCTACACCTTC
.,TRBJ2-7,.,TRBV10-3,CAISSYWDSLRYEQYF,TGTGCCATCAGTTCCTACTGGGACTCCCTCCGCTACGAGCAGTACTTC
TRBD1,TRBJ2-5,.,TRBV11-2,CASSPIGQGAAETQYF,TGTGCCAGCAGCCCGATAGGACAGGGGGCAGCGGAGACCCAGTACTTC